The source of this T cell receptor beta chain is a study of identical twins. The CDR3 runs 14 residues. Germline CDR1 is KGHSH and CDR2 is LQKENI. V lost 5 bases to trimming and J lost 8 bases, with 16 bases between them. TCRdb recomputed calls from the 5' RACE reads with MiXCR, one row per CDR3 protein. Of 400,000 to 500,000 distinct CDR3 sequences listed, roughly an eighth are singletons. These same records also appear under a second study, on yellow fever vaccine responses in identical twins.

Sequencing input: CD4+ T cells sorted from blood. This chain links TRBV18 with TRBJ2-1; D possibly corresponds to TRBD2 (6 bases). This clonotype originated in a woman between 18 and 30 years old in good health. The CDR3 bases are TGTGCCAGCTCAATTGGACTGGGAGGAGATGAGCAGTTCTTC. Amino acid sequence: CASSIGLGGDEQFF.